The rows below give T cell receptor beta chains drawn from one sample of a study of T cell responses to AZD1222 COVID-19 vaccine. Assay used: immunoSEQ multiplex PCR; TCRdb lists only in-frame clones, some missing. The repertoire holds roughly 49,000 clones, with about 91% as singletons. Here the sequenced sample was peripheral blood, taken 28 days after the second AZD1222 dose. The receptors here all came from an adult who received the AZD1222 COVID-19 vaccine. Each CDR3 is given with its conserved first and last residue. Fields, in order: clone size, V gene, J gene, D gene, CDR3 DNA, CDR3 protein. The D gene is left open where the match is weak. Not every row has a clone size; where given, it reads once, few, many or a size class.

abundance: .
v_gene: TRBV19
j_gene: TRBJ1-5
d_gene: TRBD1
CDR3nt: TGTGCCAGTAACCCGGGTAGGACAGGCCCCCTGCCCCAGCATTTT
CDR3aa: CASNPGRTGPLPQHF

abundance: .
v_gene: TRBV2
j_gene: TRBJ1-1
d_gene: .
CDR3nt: TGTGCCAGCAGCGCGGACGGCCGTGAAGCTTTCTTT
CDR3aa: CASSADGREAFF

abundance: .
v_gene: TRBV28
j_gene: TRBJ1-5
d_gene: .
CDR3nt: TGTGCCAGCAGTTCCCCCGCAGGGCAATATCAGCCCCAGCATTTT
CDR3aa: CASSSPAGQYQPQHF

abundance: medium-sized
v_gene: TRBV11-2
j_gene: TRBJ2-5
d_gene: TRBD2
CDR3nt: TGTGCCAGCAGCGAAGGGACTAGCGGGGAGACCCAGTACTTC
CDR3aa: CASSEGTSGETQYF

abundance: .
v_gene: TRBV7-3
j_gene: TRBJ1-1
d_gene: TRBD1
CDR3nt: TGTGCCAGCAGCCCTCCTTCCGGGACAGAGAACACTGAAGCTTTCTTT
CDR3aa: CASSPPSGTENTEAFF

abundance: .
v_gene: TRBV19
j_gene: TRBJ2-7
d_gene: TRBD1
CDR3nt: TGTGCCAGTAGTACATCCGGACAGGGGGCATACGAGCAGTACTTC
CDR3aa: CASSTSGQGAYEQYF

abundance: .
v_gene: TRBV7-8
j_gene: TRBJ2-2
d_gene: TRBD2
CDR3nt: TGTGCCAGCAGCACACGACTAGCGGGAGCTTCCACCGGGGAGCTGTTTTTT
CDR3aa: CASSTRLAGASTGELFF

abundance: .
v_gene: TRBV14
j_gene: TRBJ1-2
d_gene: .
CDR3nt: TGTGCCAGCAGCCAAGGATCCCGAGCATATGGCTACACCTTC
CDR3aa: CASSQGSRAYGYTF

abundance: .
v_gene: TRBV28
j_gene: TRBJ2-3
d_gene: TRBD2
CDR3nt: TGTGCCAGCAGTCTTCCGGGACTAGACACAGATACGCAGTATTTT
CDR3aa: CASSLPGLDTDTQYF

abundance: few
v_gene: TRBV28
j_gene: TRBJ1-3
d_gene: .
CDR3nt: TGTGCCAGTGGGAGCCGACCCTCTGGAAACACCATATATTTT
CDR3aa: CASGSRPSGNTIYF